These T cell receptor beta chains were read from a single sample in a study of shared clonotypes between healthy human individuals. Generated by immunoSEQ multiplex PCR, the TCRdb table keeps only in-frame clones and is missing some. The sample carries 740,000 or so clones, around 78% recorded once. The sequenced sample was memory CD4+ T cells sorted from blood. Receptor source: a woman aged 25-40 years in good health. The CDR3 runs from the conserved cysteine through the conserved F or W. A row's size may be missing; if present it is once, few, many or a size class.

v_call clone_size cdr3_aa
TRBV7-2 few CASSPDVLSGNTIYF
TRBV15 once CATSRGRVATNEKLFF
TRBV5-8 - CASSPDRGRSVETQYF
TRBV6-5 once CASSQPQVGNYGYTF
TRBV7-9 - CASSLGGGQGNNSPLHF
TRBV30 - CAWNVGGSGYTF
TRBV11-2 - CASSLALRDTANYGYTF
TRBV25-1 - CASSAAGIRETQYF
TRBV19 - CASNIKGSTSPQHF
TRBV28 - CASSLRGYDRYSNQPQHF
TRBV7-8 - CASGWTSGRGEQYF
TRBV19 - CASRGGNTEAFF
TRBV5-1 few CATRQAPIAGNIQYF
TRBV6-1 - CASSGFATGSNQPQHF
TRBV25-1 - CASSEEDRTDVSKNIQYF
TRBV11-3 once CASSPNVSYTF
TRBV5-1 many CASSLGDFYNEQFF
TRBV6-5 - CASRMYNSPLHF
TRBV28 - CASSSGAKSSYNEQFF
TRBV6-5 - CASSYDGNQPQHF
TRBV7-6 - CASSLERGRGETQYF
TRBV7-2 - CASSLGMNTEAFF
TRBV20-1 - CSAPRTDTQYF
TRBV28 - CASRPGQGAVYEQYF
TRBV27 - CASSWSDSNQPQHF
TRBV28 - CASSLQGARGYTF
TRBV10-3 few CAISERAGRHNEQFF
TRBV19 - CASSIAHSTGREQYF
TRBV30 - CAWSSRNEQYF
TRBV19 - CASPRDHYSYEQYF
TRBV18 once CASSPSGTGGFYEQYF
TRBV27 - CASSLGLAGVGDEQYF
TRBV7-9 few CASSLSSTGGTDTQYF
TRBV5-1 - CASSATGDYGYTF
TRBV5-1 - CASSKKAGSYEQYF
TRBV28 - CASSLPPMGKGPEAFF
TRBV6-5 - CASSPAGRGSYEQYF
TRBV18 - CASSPTGAGHYGYTF
TRBV4-1 - CASSQAGTNHYNEQFF
TRBV28 few CASSLLGLAGGMSYEQYF
TRBV5-1 - CASSLLLADQETQYF
TRBV30 many CAWSVIGSDNSPLHF
TRBV6-5 once CASSFAGGNTEAFF
TRBV7-7 - CASSLDGTGGQETQYF
TRBV19 few CASGGLAGLAGELFF
TRBV5-5 - CASSFGPSGNYEQYF
TRBV18 - CASSEAVNTEAFF
TRBV11-2 many CASSLNSYEQYF
TRBV7-9 - CASSGGTGVKTEAFF
TRBV6-5 - CASSYGRSYTF
TRBV6-5 many CASSPRTVLETQYF
TRBV15 - CATSRDTGEGETQYF
TRBV11-3 - CASSRTGGTEAFF
TRBV5-1 once CASRLEGTGDTEAFF
TRBV11-2 - CASSAKTSGGNEQFF